The 20 T cell receptor beta chains below all came from one sample that was sequenced in a study of cytomegalovirus exposure and HLA in healthy donors. PCR involved 60 Vbeta and 13 Jbeta primers. Profiling relied on immunoSEQ multiplex PCR, and the TCRdb table lists in-frame clones only, not all of them. The sample has some 78,000 clones; over 70% are singletons. Sequenced: PBMCs. These receptors were obtained from a man aged 35 to 55 in good health and CMV-seropositive.

The chain combines TRBV19 with TRBJ2-2; the D gene is possibly TRBD1 (6 bases). The germline gives CDR1 LNHDA, CDR2 SQIVND (reference sequence). V lost 5 bases and J lost 7, with 11 bases in between. The CDR3 loop spans 13 amino acids. CDR3 sequence: CASSDTGRGELFF. DNA of the CDR3: TGTGCCAGTAGTGATACAGGGCGCGGGGAGCTGTTTTTT. Complete variable domain (other parts from reference TRBV19 and TRBJ2-2): DGGITQSPKYLFRKEGQNVTLSCEQNLNHDAMYWYRQDPGQGLRLIYYSQIVNDFQKGDIAEGYSVSREKKESFPLTVTSAQKNPTAFYLCASSDTGRGELFFGEGSRLTVL.

V and J are TRBV5-4 and TRBJ2-1; no reliable D call. Trimming stripped 0 bases from V and 5 bases from J, with 9 bases between. The CDR3 runs 14 residues. In germline, CDR1 is SGHNT, CDR2 YYREEE (reference sequence). CDR3 residues: CASSLAGIHNEQFF. The DNA of the CDR3 is TGTGCCAGCAGCTTGGCTGGCATCCACAATGAGCAGTTCTTC.

This chain uses TRBV12-5 with TRBJ2-2; 7 positions agree with TRBD1. The CDR3 has 16 amino acids. V shed 1 base and J 5 bases; nucleotides not matched to a gene: 7. Germline V gene data show CDR1 as LGHNT and CDR2 as FRNRAP. The DNA of the CDR3 is TGTGCTAGTGGTTTGGGAAAGAAACAGGGGACCGGGGAGCTGTTTTTT. Translating it yields CASGLGKKQGTGELFF.

This clone was seen a handful of times. The chain joins TRBV19 to TRBJ2-1, with 9 bases that match TRBD2. The germline CDR1 and CDR2 sequences are LNHDA and SQIVND (reference sequence). Trimming cost V 4 bases and J 10 bases; bases outside gene matches: 14. CDR3 length equals 16 residues. This CDR3 is CASSSTPSGIIEEQFF. Written as DNA, the CDR3 is TGTGCCAGTAGTAGTACCCCTAGCGGGATAATAGAAGAGCAGTTCTTC.

V usage is TRBV15 and J usage is TRBJ2-3; tentatively, D is TRBD1 (5 bases). V gave up 1 base and J gave up 9 bases, with 8 bases separating them. Germline V lookup: CDR1 LNHNV, CDR2 YYDKDF (reference sequence). This CDR3 region has 12 residues. CDR3 in DNA: TGTGCCACCAGCAGAGTGCAGGGAACGCAGTATTTT. This codes for CATSRVQGTQYF. The whole variable domain, remainder taken from reference TRBV15 and TRBJ2-3, is DAMVIQNPRYQVTQFGKPVTLSCSQTLNHNVMYWYQQKSSQAPKLLFHYYDKDFNNEADTPDNFQSRRPNTSFCFLDIRSPGLGDTAMYLCATSRVQGTQYFGPGTRLTVL.

This clone has only one observation. The chain recombines TRBV15 with TRBJ2-7; 11 bases map to TRBD2. The CDR3 loop spans 15 amino acids. Germline V lookup: CDR1 LNHNV, CDR2 YYDKDF (reference sequence). V lost 5 bases, J lost 4 bases, and 7 bases stayed unmatched. For the CDR3, the DNA is TGTGCCACCAGCTCTGATAGCGGGAGGGTGTACGAGCAGTACTTC. Translating gives CATSSDSGRVYEQYF.

The J gene is TRBJ2-1, the V gene TRBV4-1, with TRBD2 as a possible D gene (5 bases). V was cut by 0 bases and J by 7 bases, with 7 bases left in between. The CDR3 spans 13 residues. The germline V gene encodes CDR1 MGHRA and CDR2 YSYEKL. The DNA for the CDR3 is TGCGCCAGCAGCCAAGATCCGGGGAATGAGCAGTTCTTC. It yields the protein CASSQDPGNEQFF.

V usage is TRBV5-1 and J usage is TRBJ1-4; D is possibly TRBD1 (5 bases). Trimming left V 0 bases short and J 0 bases short, with 9 bases between. CDR3 length equals 16 residues. CDR1 SGHRS and CDR2 YFSETQ come from the germline V gene. Here the CDR3 reads CASSLGGDATNEKLFF. DNA of the CDR3: TGCGCCAGCAGCTTGGGGGGCGATGCAACTAATGAAAAACTGTTTTTT.

V gene TRBV5-8 combines with J gene TRBJ2-3; tentatively, D is TRBD2 (6 bases). The germline CDR1 and CDR2 sequences are SGHTS and YDEGEE. Trimming took 6 bases from V and 3 from J, leaving 11 bases between them. This CDR3 is built from 13 residues. As DNA, the CDR3 is TGTGCCAGCAATAGGGGAGGAACAGATACGCAGTATTTT. Translating gives CASNRGGTDTQYF.

The J gene is TRBJ1-4, the V gene TRBV10-3; 7 nucleotides align to TRBD1. With V trimmed by 6 bases and J by 8 bases, 6 bases remained unmatched. Germline V gene sequence: CDR1 ENHRY, CDR2 SYGVKD. The CDR3 loop spans 13 amino acids. CDR3 DNA: TGTGCCATCAGGACAGGGAGTGAGGAAAAACTGTTTTTT. It is translated as CAIRTGSEEKLFF.

The chain joins TRBV2 to TRBJ2-7, with TRBD2 matching 9 bases. Losses at the gene ends were 6 bases for V and 5 bases for J; bases not matched to a gene: 8. This CDR3 comprises 14 residues. The germline gives CDR1 SNHLY, CDR2 FYNNEI. The CDR3 DNA follows: TGTGCCAGCAGGGCTAGCGGGATCATCAACGAGCAGTACTTC. Translating gives CASRASGIINEQYF.

The chain uses TRBV4-2 and TRBJ1-4, with D tentatively TRBD1 (5 bases). Germline V gene sequence: CDR1 LGHNA, CDR2 YNFKEQ. This CDR3 is 16 amino acids long. Deletions cut 3 bases from V and 4 bases from J, with 15 bases between. CDR3 loop: CASSQDYRSGNEKLFF. The CDR3 coding sequence is TGTGCCAGCAGCCAGGACTACAGGTCGGGTAATGAAAAACTGTTTTTT.

The V gene is TRBV27, the J gene TRBJ2-5, with TRBD2 matching over 11 bases. The CDR3 loop spans 14 amino acids. The germline CDR1 and CDR2 sequences are MNHEY and SMNVEV (reference sequence). The V gene end was trimmed by 2 bases and the J gene end by 9 bases; junction bases not matched to a gene: 5. CDR3 region: CASSLDSGGAAQYF. CDR3 coding DNA: TGTGCCAGCAGTTTAGATAGCGGGGGGGCAGCCCAGTACTTC.

This chain joins TRBV6-5 and TRBJ2-2; 9 bases match TRBD1. The length of the CDR3 is 15 residues. The V segment lost 5 bases and the J segment 1 base; nucleotides outside the gene matches: 2. Germline V gives CDR1 MNHEY, CDR2 SVGAGI. CDR3 DNA sequence: TGTGCCAGCAGTAAGACAGGGGGGAACACCGGGGAGCTGTTTTTT. Its translation: CASSKTGGNTGELFF.

The rearrangement links TRBV2 to TRBJ2-5, with 9 bases fitting TRBD1. The CDR3 totals 15 residues. From germline, CDR1 is SNHLY and CDR2 FYNNEI. With 5 bases clipped from V and 0 bases from J, the junction kept 4 bases outside the gene matches. The CDR3 coding sequence is TGTGCCAGCAGTCAGGACAGGGGCGACCAAGAGACCCAGTACTTC. It is translated as CASSQDRGDQETQYF.

In its sample, this clone was seen once. The chain joins TRBV5-1 to TRBJ2-3; tentatively, D is TRBD1 (6 bases). Germline loops: CDR1 SGHRS, CDR2 YFSETQ. Trimming took off 4 bases at V and 6 bases at J, with 9 bases between the two ends. This CDR3 has 12 residues. CDR3 nucleotides: TGCGCCAGCAGCAATGGACAGGATACGCAGTATTTT. Translated: CASSNGQDTQYF.

This clone was counted a single time. The rearrangement joins TRBV4-2 to TRBJ2-2; a possible D gene is TRBD1 (6 bases). Trimming removed 0 bases at V and 5 bases at J, with 25 bases between. The CDR3 extends over 20 amino acids. The germline V gene encodes CDR1 LGHNA and CDR2 YNFKEQ. The CDR3 is CASSQETVLKRDIYTGELFF. The CDR3 coding sequence is TGTGCCAGCAGCCAAGAGACGGTTTTGAAACGGGACATATATACCGGGGAGCTGTTTTTT.

The chain uses TRBV19 and TRBJ1-2; 9 bases are a match to TRBD1. Germline V gives CDR1 LNHDA, CDR2 SQIVND (reference sequence). CDR3 size: 14 residues. The junction had 10 bases not matched to a gene; V was cut back by 8 bases and J by 6 bases. In DNA form, the CDR3 reads TGTGCCAGTTTACCGGGACAGGGAAGCGATGGCTACACCTTC. Translating gives CASLPGQGSDGYTF.

CDR3 in DNA: TGTGCCAGCAGTGCCCAAGGAGGCAGTGAAGCTTTCTTT. Translation: CASSAQGGSEAFF. The chain joins TRBV6-4 to TRBJ1-1; D call uncertain. Germline V gives CDR1 MRHNA, CDR2 SNTAGT. V lost 4 bases and J 7 bases, leaving 13 bases between the germline ends. This CDR3 contains 13 residues.

The chain links TRBV10-3 to TRBJ1-1; possibly TRBD1 for D (5 bases). The CDR3 extends over 14 amino acids. Germline V gene lookup returns CDR1 ENHRY and CDR2 SYGVKD. V was shortened by 6 bases and J by 0 bases, with 11 bases between the two germline ends. CDR3 amino acids: CAIRAGLMNTEAFF. CDR3 bases: TGTGCCATCAGGGCGGGACTGATGAACACTGAAGCTTTCTTT.